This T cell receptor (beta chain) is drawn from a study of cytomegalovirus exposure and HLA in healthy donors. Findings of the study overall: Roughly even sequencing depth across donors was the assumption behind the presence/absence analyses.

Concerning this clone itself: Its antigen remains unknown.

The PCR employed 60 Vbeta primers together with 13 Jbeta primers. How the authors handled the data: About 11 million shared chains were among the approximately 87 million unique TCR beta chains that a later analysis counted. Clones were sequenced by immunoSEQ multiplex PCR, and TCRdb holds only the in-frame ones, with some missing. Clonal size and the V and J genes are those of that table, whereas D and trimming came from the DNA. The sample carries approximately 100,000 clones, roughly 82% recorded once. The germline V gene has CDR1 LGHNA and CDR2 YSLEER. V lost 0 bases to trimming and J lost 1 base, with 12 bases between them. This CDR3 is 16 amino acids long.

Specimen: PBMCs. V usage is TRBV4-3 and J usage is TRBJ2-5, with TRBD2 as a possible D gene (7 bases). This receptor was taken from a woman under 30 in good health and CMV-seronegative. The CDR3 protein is CASSQDRGAIQETQYF. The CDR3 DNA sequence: TGCGCCAGCAGCCAAGATCGGGGGGCGATCCAAGAGACCCAGTACTTC.